This T cell receptor (beta chain) was found in a study of blood T cell repertoires in COVID-19. The method was immunoSEQ multiplex PCR; TCRdb's version includes in-frame clones alone and lacks a portion of them. The table shows around 31,000 clones, with 80% to 90% occurring only once. Sample: peripheral blood. This receptor was taken from a woman in her forties with active or convalescent COVID-19.

CDR3 DNA: TGTGCCTGGAGCCAGGGGGCTCAGGCTGAAGCTTTCTTT. The encoded protein is CAWSQGAQAEAFF. The rearrangement uses TRBV30 and TRBJ1-1; TRBD1 matches 8 bases. The CDR3 contains 13 residues. J was trimmed by 6 bases and V by 3 bases; bases with no gene match: 6. Germline CDR1 and CDR2: GTSNPN and SVGIG (reference sequence). Based on the CDR3 plus reference TRBV30 and TRBJ1-1, the full variable domain is SQTIHQWPATLVQPVGSPLSLECTVEGTSNPNLYWYRQAAGRGLQLLFYSVGIGQISSEVPQNLSASRPQDRQFILSSKKLLLSDSGFYLCAWSQGAQAEAFFGQGTRLTVV.